The 5 T cell receptor beta chains reported below all come from one sample, sequenced in a study of T cells in Graves' hyperthyroidism and ophthalmopathy (dated by TCRdb to between 2018 and 2021). Libraries were prepared through multiplex PCR. Sequencing took place on an Illumina HiSeq 2000. Amplification of TCR beta CDR3 regions was carried out from RNA transcripts. The first round of RT-PCR for the TCR CDR3 was performed with the HTBI primer set and the Qiagen OneStep RT-PCR kit. Using fastp trimming at Q25 and MiXCR clonotype assembly, TCRdb reanalyzed the public sequencing data and kept in-frame beta chains. A single entry per CDR3 protein holds the most common genes and DNA from its merged rows. In all, the sample holds 600,000 to 750,000 distinct CDR3 sequences, and approximately 15% of those were seen once. The top ten clonotypes cover roughly a sixth of the sample. The sample taken for sequencing was blood. The receptors derive from a man aged 50-59 years with Graves' hyperthyroidism.

This clonotype has more than one count but fewer than ten. The chain links TRBV6-2 or TRBV6-3 to TRBJ2-7; 8 bases are a match to TRBD1. V dropped 0 bases and J dropped 0; count of bases not matched to a gene: 10. The germline gives CDR1 MNHEY, CDR2 SVGEGT. This CDR3 comprises 18 residues. Written as DNA, the CDR3 is TGTGCCAGCAGTTACTCGACGGTGAGGGGACAGGTCTCCTACGAGCAGTACTTC. It encodes CASSYSTVRGQVSYEQYF.

V and J are TRBV19 and TRBJ1-1, with D hard to call. Germline V gene sequence: CDR1 LNHDA, CDR2 SQIVND (reference sequence). V was pared by 8 bases and J by 7 bases, with 8 bases between. CDR3 length: 10 amino acids. CDR3 in amino acids: CASSGGEAFF. Written as DNA, the CDR3 is TGTGCCAGTTCGGGAGGTGAAGCTTTCTTT.

This chain's CDR3 is CAWDESSGNTIYF. CDR3 sequence (DNA): TGTGCCTGGGACGAGAGCTCTGGAAACACCATATATTTT. The chain combines TRBV30 with TRBJ1-3; D is unresolved. The V end lost 5 bases, the J end lost 0 bases, and 8 bases lay between the germline ends. This CDR3 spans 13 amino acids. Germline V gives CDR1 GTSNPN, CDR2 SVGIG (reference sequence).

Ten or more counts support this clonotype. The chain links TRBV7-3 to TRBJ2-5; D ambiguous. V lost 2 bases and J 4 bases, leaving 26 bases between the germline ends. The CDR3 has 19 amino acids. The germline V gene has CDR1 SGHTA and CDR2 FQGTGA. CDR3 amino acids: CASSLPIECIWGSGETQYF. The DNA for the CDR3 is TGTGCCAGCAGCTTACCTATAGAGTGTATCTGGGGTTCCGGAGAGACCCAGTACTTC. The full variable domain, its missing parts supplied by reference TRBV7-3 and TRBJ2-5, is GAGVSQTPSNKVTEKGKYVELRCDPISGHTALYWYRQSLGQGPEFLIYFQGTGAADDSGLPNDRFFAVRPEGSVSTLKIQRTERGDSAVYLCASSLPIECIWGSGETQYFGPGTRLLVL.

The chain links TRBV10-1 to TRBJ2-7; D is possibly TRBD1 (5 bases). This CDR3 is built from 15 residues. CDR1 WNHNN and CDR2 SYGVQD come from the germline V gene (reference sequence). V lost 0 bases to trimming and J lost 2 bases, with 11 bases between them. CDR3 in amino acids: CASSESKTATYEQYF. For the CDR3, the DNA is TGCGCCAGCAGTGAGTCGAAGACAGCTACCTACGAGCAGTACTTC.